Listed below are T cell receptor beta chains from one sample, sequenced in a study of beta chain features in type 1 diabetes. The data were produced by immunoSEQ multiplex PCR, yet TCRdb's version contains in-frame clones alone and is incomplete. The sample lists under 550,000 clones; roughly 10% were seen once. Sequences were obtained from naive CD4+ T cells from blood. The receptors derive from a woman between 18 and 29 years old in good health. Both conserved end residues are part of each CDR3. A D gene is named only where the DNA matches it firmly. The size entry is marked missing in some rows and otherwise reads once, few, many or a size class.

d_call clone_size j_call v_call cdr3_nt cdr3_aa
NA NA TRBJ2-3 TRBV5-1 TGCGCCAGCACCAAGGGGCCTAGCACAGATACGCAGTATTTT CASTKGPSTDTQYF
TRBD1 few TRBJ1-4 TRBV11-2 TGTGCCAGCAGCTCCAAGACAGGGACTAATGAAAAACTGTTTTTT CASSSKTGTNEKLFF
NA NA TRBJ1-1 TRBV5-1 TGCGCCAGCAGTCTAGGGGGGCCTGAAGCTTTCTTT CASSLGGPEAFF
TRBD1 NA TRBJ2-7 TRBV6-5 TGTGCCAGCAGTAGGGGACAGGGTACGTACGAGCAGTACTTC CASSRGQGTYEQYF
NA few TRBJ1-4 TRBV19 TGTGCCAGTAGTTCCGCACCTTCTTCTCCGTCTGAAAAACTGTTTTTT CASSSAPSSPSEKLFF
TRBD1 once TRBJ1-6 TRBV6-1 TGTGCCAGCAGCGCCAGGGGGTATAATTCACCCCTCCACTTT CASSARGYNSPLHF
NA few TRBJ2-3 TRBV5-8 TGTGCCAGCAGTTTGGGGCTCCCTTACAATACGCAGTATTTT CASSLGLPYNTQYF
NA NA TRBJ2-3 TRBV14 TGTGCCAGCAGCCAAGAATTTCGCCGGGGTCGAGATACGCAGTATTTT CASSQEFRRGRDTQYF
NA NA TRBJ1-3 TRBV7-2 TGTGCCAGCAGCCCGGGGCCTGGAAACACCATATATTTT CASSPGPGNTIYF
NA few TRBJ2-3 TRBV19 TGTGCCAGTAGTAGTGGAGATACGCAGTATTTT CASSSGDTQYF
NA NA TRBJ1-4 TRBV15 TGTGCCACCAGCAGAGATCGGAGCAAGCACCATGAAAAACTGTTTTTT CATSRDRSKHHEKLFF
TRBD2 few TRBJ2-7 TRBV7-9 TGTGCCAGCAGCCCTAGCGGGAGTGGGTACGAGCAGTACTTC CASSPSGSGYEQYF
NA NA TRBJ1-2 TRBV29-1 TGCAGCGTTGAAGACCGGGGGACCTATGGCTACACCTTC CSVEDRGTYGYTF
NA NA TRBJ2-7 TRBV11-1 TGTGCCAGCAGCTTCCCGCAGGGCCACGAGCAGTACTTC CASSFPQGHEQYF
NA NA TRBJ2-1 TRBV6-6 TGTGCCAGCAGCCCCATGGGGAGCTCCTACAATGAGCAGTTCTTC CASSPMGSSYNEQFF
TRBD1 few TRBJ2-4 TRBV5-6 TGTGCCAGCAGTTCCCGGGACAGGGGGCGCGAGAACATTCAGTACTTC CASSSRDRGRENIQYF
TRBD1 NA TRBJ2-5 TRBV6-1 TGTGCCAGCAGTGAAGACCAAAGGGACAGGGACATGGAGACCCAGTACTTC CASSEDQRDRDMETQYF
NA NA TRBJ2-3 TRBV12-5 TGTGCTAGTGGTTTGGACGTAGCTAGCACAGATACGCAGTATTTT CASGLDVASTDTQYF
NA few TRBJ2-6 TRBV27 TGTGCCAGCAGTCTTAGCCAAGGGGTCCTGACTTTC CASSLSQGVLTF
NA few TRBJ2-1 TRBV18 TGTGCCAGCTCACCAGTCGCGACAGAGCAGTTCTTC CASSPVATEQFF
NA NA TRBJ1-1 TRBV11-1 TGTGCCAGCAGCGCCGACAGGAACACTGAAGCTTTCTTT CASSADRNTEAFF
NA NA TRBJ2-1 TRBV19 TGTGCCAGTAGTATGGGGTCACAGGGTCCCTACAATGAGCAGTTCTTC CASSMGSQGPYNEQFF
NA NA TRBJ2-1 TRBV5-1 TGCGCCAGCAGCTTGATCGGGGATTACAATGAGCAGTTCTTC CASSLIGDYNEQFF
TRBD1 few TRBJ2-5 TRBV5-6 TGTGCCAGCAGCCCGACAGGGACGTACCAAGAGACCCAGTACTTC CASSPTGTYQETQYF
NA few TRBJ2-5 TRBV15 TGTGCCACCAGCAGTAGAACGACCCCAGAGAGAGAGACCCAGTACTTC CATSSRTTPERETQYF
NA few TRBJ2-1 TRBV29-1 TGCAGCGTTGAGGGGTGGAATGAGCAGTTCTTC CSVEGWNEQFF
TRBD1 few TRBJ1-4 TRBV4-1 TGCGCCAGCAGCCAAGATCCCGGGACAGTATCGGGCAAACGGCTGTTTTTT CASSQDPGTVSGKRLFF
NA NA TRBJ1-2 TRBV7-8 TGTGCCAGCAGCGCCCAGGGCCATGGCTACACCTTC CASSAQGHGYTF
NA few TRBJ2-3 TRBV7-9 TGTGCCAGCAGCCGACTGGGGATAGATACGCAGTATTTT CASSRLGIDTQYF
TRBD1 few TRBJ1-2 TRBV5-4 TGTGCCAGCAGCTACAGGGGATACTATGGCTACACCTTC CASSYRGYYGYTF
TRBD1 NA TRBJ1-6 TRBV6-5 TGTGCCAGCAGTTATAGTAGGGGGCTGGCACCCCTCCACTTT CASSYSRGLAPLHF
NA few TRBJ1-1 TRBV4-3 TGCGCCAGCAGCTCCCGAGACGGGGGTCCAACTGAAGCTTTCTTT CASSSRDGGPTEAFF
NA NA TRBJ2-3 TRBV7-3 TGTGCCAGCAGCTCGAACAGGGACGGCACAGATACGCAGTATTTT CASSSNRDGTDTQYF
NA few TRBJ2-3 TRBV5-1 TGCGCCAGCAGCCCGGAGGGCACAGATACGCAGTATTTT CASSPEGTDTQYF
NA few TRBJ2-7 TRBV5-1 TGCGCCAGCAGCCTCCTAACGTACGAGCAGTACTTC CASSLLTYEQYF
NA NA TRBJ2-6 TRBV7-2 TGTGCCAGCAGCCTGAGGCAAACGGTTGGGGCCAACGTCCTGACTTTC CASSLRQTVGANVLTF
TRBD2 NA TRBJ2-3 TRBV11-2 TGTGCCAGCACCCATAGCGGGGGCACAGATACGCAGTATTTT CASTHSGGTDTQYF
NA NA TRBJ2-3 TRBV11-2 TGTGCCAGCAGCTTCTATAAAACCCTGGGCGCAGATACGCAGTATTTT CASSFYKTLGADTQYF
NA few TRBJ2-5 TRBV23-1 TGCGCCAGCAGTCAATCATTCACCGGGGCCCGGAGTTTCCAAGAGACCCAGTACTTC CASSQSFTGARSFQETQYF
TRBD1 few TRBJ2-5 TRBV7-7 TGTGCTAGCAGCACGACAGGGGTGGAGACCCAGTACTTC CASSTTGVETQYF